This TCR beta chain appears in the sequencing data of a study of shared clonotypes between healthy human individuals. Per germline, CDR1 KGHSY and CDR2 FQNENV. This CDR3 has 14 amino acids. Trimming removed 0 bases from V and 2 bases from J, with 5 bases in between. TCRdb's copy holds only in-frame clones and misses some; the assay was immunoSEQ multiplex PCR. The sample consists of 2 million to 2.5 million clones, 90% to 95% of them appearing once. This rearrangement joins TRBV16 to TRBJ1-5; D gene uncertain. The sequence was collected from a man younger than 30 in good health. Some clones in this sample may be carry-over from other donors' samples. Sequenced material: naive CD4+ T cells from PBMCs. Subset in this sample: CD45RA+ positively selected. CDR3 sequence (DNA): TGTGCCAGCAGCCAATCGTCCGGCAATCAGCCCCAGCATTTT. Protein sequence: CASSQSSGNQPQHF.